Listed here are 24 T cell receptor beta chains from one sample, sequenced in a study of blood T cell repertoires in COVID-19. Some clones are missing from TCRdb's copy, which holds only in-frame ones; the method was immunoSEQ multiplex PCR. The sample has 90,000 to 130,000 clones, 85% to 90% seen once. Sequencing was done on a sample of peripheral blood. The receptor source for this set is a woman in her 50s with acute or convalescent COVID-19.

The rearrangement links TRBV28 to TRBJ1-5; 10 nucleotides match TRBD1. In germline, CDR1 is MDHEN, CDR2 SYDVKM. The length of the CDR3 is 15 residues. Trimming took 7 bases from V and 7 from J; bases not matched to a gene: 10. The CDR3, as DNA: TGTGCCAGCACCCGCTCGGGACAGGGGAACCAGCCCCAGCATTTT. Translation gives CASTRSGQGNQPQHF.

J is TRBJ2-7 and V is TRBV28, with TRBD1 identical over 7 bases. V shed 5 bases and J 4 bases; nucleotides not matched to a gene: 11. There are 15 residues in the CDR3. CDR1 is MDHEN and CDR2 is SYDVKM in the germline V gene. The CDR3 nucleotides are TGTGCCAGCAGTAATCCCACAGGGGCCTTATACGAGCAGTACTTC. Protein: CASSNPTGALYEQYF.

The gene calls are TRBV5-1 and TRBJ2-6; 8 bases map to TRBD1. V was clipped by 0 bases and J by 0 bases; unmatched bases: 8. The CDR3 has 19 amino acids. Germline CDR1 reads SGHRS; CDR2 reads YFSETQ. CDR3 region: CASSLDPGTGNSGANVLTF. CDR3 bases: TGCGCCAGCAGCTTGGACCCCGGGACAGGAAACTCTGGGGCCAACGTCCTGACTTTC.

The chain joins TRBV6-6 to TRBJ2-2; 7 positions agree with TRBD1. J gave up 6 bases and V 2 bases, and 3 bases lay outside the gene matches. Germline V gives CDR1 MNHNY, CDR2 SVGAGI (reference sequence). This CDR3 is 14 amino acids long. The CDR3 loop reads CASSYAGGAGELFF. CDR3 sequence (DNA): TGTGCCAGCAGTTACGCAGGGGGAGCCGGGGAGCTGTTTTTT.

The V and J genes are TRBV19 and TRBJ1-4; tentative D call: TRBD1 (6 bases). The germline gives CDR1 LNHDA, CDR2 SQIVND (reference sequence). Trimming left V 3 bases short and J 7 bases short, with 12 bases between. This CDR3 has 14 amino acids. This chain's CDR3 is CASSIRGNGEKLFF. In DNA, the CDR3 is TGTGCCAGTAGTATCAGGGGTAACGGTGAAAAACTGTTTTTT.

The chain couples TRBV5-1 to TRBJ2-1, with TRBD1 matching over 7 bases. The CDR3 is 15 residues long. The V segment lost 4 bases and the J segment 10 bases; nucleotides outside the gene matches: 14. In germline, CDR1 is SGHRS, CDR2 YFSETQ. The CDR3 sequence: CASSRARDSPGEQFF. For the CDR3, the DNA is TGCGCCAGCAGCAGAGCCCGGGACAGCCCCGGAGAGCAGTTCTTC. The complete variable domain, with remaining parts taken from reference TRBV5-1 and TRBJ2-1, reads KAGVTQTPRYLIKTRGQQVTLSCSPISGHRSVSWYQQTPGQGLQFLFEYFSETQRNKGNFPGRFSGRQFSNSRSEMNVSTLELGDSALYLCASSRARDSPGEQFFGPGTRLTVL.

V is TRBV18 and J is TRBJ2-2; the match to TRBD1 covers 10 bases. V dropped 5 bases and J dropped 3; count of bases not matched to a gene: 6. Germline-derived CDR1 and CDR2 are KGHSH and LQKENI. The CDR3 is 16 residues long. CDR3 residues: CASSLAGTGDTGELFF. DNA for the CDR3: TGTGCCAGCTCATTAGCCGGGACAGGGGACACCGGGGAGCTGTTTTTT.

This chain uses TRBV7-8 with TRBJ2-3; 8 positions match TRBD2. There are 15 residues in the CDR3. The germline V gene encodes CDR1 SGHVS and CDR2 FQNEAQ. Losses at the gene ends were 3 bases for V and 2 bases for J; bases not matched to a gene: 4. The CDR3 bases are TGTGCCAGCAGCTTCACTAGCGGTTACACAGATACGCAGTATTTT. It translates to CASSFTSGYTDTQYF.

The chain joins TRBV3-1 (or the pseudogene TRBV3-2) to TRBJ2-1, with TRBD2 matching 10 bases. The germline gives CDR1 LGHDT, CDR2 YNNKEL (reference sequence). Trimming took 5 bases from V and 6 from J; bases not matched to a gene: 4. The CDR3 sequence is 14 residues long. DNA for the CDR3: TGTGCCAGCAGCTGGTTAGCGGGAGGCAATGAGCAGTTCTTC. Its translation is CASSWLAGGNEQFF.

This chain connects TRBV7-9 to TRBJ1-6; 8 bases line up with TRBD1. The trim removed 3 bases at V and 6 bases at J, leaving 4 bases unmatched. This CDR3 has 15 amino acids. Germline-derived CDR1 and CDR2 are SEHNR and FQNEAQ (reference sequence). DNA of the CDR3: TGTGCCAGCAGCTTTCTCGGACAGGGTAATTCACCCCTCCACTTT. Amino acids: CASSFLGQGNSPLHF.

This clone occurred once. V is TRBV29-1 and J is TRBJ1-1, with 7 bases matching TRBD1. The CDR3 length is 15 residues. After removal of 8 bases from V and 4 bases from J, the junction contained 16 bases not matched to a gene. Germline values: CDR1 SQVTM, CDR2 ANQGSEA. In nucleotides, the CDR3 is TGCAGCACGGTAAAGGTGGCAGGGGGTGGCACTGAAGCTTTCTTT. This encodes CSTVKVAGGGTEAFF.

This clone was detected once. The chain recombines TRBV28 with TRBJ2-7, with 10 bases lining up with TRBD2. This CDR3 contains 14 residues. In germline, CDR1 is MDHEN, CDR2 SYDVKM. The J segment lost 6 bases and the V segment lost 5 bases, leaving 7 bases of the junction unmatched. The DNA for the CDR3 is TGTGCCAGCAGTATCCTAGCGGGAGCTGCCGAGCAGTACTTC. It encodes CASSILAGAAEQYF.

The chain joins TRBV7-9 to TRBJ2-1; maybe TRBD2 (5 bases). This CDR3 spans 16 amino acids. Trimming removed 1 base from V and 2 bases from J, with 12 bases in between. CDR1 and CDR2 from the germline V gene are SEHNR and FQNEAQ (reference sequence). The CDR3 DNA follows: TGTGCCAGCAGCTTAGGAGCTAGCAGCCCCTACAATGAGCAGTTCTTC. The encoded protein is CASSLGASSPYNEQFF. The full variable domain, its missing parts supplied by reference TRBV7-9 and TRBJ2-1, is DTGVSQNPRHKITKRGQNVTFRCDPISEHNRLYWYRQTLGQGPEFLTYFQNEAQLEKSRLLSDRFSAERPKGSFSTLEIQRTEQGDSAMYLCASSLGASSPYNEQFFGPGTRLTVL.

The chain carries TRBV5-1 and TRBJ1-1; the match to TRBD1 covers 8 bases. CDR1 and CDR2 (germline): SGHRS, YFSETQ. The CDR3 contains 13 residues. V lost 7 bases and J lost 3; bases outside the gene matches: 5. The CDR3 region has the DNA TGCGCCAGCCCCAGGGGGCCCGACACTGAAGCTTTCTTT. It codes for CASPRGPDTEAFF.

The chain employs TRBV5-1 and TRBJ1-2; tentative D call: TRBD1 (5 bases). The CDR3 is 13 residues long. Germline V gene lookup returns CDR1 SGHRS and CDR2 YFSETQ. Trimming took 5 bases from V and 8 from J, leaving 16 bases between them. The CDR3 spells CASSPPAPGGYTF. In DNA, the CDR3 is TGCGCCAGCAGTCCCCCGGCGCCAGGGGGCTACACCTTC.

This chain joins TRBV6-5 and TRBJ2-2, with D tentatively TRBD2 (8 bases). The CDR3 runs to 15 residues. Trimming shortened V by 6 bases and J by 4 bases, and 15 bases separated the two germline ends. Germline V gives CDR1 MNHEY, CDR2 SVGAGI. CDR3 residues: CASSRGGQLTGELFF. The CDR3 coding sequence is TGTGCCAGCAGCCGGGGGGGACAGCTCACCGGGGAGCTGTTTTTT.

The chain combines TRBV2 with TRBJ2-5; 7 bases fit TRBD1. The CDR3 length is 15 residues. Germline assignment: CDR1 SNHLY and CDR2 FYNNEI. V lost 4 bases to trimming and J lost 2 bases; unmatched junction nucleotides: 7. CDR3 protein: CASSGSGQAQETQYF. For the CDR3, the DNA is TGTGCCAGCAGTGGGTCCGGACAGGCACAAGAGACCCAGTACTTC.

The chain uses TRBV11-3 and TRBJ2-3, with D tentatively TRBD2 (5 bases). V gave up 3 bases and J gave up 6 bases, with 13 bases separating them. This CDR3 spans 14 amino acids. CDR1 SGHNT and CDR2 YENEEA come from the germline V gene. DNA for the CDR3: TGTGCCAGCAGCTTTGGACTGAGTAGCGATACGCAGTATTTT. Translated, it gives CASSFGLSSDTQYF.

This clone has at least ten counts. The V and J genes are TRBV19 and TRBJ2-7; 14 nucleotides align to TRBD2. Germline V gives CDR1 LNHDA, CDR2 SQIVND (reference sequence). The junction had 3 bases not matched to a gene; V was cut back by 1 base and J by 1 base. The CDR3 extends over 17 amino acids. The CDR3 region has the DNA TGTGCCAGTAGTATAGGGGGACTAGCGGGAGAATCCTACGAGCAGTACTTC. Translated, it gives CASSIGGLAGESYEQYF. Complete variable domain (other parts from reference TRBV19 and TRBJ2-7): DGGITQSPKYLFRKEGQNVTLSCEQNLNHDAMYWYRQDPGQGLRLIYYSQIVNDFQKGDIAEGYSVSREKKESFPLTVTSAQKNPTAFYLCASSIGGLAGESYEQYFGPGTRLTVT.

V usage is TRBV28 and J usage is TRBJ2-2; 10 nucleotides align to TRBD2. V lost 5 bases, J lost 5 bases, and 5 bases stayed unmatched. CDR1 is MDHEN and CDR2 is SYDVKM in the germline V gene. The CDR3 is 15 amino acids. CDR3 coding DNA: TGTGCCAGCAGTCCCAGCGGGAGGGGTACCGGGGAGCTGTTTTTT. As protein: CASSPSGRGTGELFF.

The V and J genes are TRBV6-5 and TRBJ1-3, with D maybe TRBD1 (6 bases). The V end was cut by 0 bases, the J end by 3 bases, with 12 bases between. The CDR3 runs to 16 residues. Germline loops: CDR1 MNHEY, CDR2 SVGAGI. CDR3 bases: TGTGCCAGCAGTTACTCGGCAGGGGCGCTTGGAAACACCATATATTTT. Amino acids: CASSYSAGALGNTIYF.

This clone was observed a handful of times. This CDR3 is CASRSGTPYSPLHF. DNA of the CDR3: TGTGCCAGCAGATCCGGGACACCTTATTCACCCCTCCACTTT. V usage is TRBV28 and J usage is TRBJ1-6, with D possibly TRBD1 on 6 matching bases. V was clipped by 6 bases and J by 8 bases, with 14 bases between them. The CDR3 has 14 amino acids. Per germline, CDR1 MDHEN and CDR2 SYDVKM.

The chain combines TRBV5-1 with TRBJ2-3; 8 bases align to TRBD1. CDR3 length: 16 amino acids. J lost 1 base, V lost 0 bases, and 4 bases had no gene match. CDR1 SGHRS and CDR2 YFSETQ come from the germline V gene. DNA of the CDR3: TGCGCCAGCAGCTTGGCCATACAGGGGGGCACAGATACGCAGTATTTT. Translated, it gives CASSLAIQGGTDTQYF. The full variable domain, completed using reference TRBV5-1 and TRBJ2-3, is KAGVTQTPRYLIKTRGQQVTLSCSPISGHRSVSWYQQTPGQGLQFLFEYFSETQRNKGNFPGRFSGRQFSNSRSEMNVSTLELGDSALYLCASSLAIQGGTDTQYFGPGTRLTVL.

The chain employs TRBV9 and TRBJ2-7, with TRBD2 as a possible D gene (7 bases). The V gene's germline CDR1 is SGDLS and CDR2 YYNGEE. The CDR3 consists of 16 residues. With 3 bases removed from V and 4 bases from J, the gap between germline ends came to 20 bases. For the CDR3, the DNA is TGTGCCAGCAGCGGGGGGGCTAGCGGCTTGGAATACGAGCAGTACTTC. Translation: CASSGGASGLEYEQYF.